This TCR beta chain was sequenced in a study of T-cell reconstitution after alpha-beta-depleted transplantation in children listed by TCRdb under 2016. The study in broad terms: The study quantitatively tracked T-cell immune reconstitution after TCRalphabeta/CD19-depleted allogeneic hematopoietic cell transplantation in children using TCR repertoire profiling.

The method was PCR. TCRdb names Illumina HiSeq 2500 as the instrument used. TCR libraries were prepared with molecular barcoding, using unique molecular identifiers to normalize TCRbeta repertoire quantification. TCRdb reprocessing: public reads trimmed at Q25 with fastp, clones called with MiXCR, in-frame beta chains kept. Every CDR3 protein is listed once, alongside the most common genes and DNA of its rows. This sample has some 500,000 distinct CDR3 sequences in its table, and 32% of those were observed once. Jointly, the top ten make up 2% to 2.5% of the sample. As for this clonotype: The antigen it recognizes is unknown. The input lacks base qualities; no much larger clone sits a single base away.

Relative to germline, V is missing 7 bases and J is missing 2 bases, with 5 bases of the junction outside any gene match. There are 15 amino acids in the CDR3, from cysteine to phenylalanine inclusive. Only the CDR3 part of the read is kept: 45 bases, read in frame from the first base. The input for sequencing was PBMCs from the stem cell graft donor, taken from the stem cell graft. The chain employs TRBV12-3 or TRBV12-4 and TRBJ2-7; the central 13 bases match TRBD2. This TCR was recovered from a human donor who donated a stem cell graft to a child with aplastic anemia. The CDR3: CASTLGTSGTYEQYF. The nucleotide sequence is TGTGCCAGCACCCTCGGGACTAGCGGGACCTACGAGCAGTACTTC.